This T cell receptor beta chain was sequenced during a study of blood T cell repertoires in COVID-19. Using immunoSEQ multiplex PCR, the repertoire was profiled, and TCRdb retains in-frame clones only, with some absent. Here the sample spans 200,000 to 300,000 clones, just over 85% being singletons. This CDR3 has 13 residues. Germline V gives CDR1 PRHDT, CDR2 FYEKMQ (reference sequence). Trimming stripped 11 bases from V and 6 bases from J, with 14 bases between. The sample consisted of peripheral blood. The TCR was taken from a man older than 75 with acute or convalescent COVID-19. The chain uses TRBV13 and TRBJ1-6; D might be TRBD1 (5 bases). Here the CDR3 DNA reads TGTGCCTCGTCCAGGGAGGCTAATTCACCCCTCCACTTT. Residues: CASSREANSPLHF.